This passage covers 5 T cell receptor beta chains from one sample sequenced in a study of regulatory T cells in long-lasting Graves disease. Construction of the TCR beta libraries employed iRepertoire HTBI primers in conjunction with Arm-PCR of CDR3 regions. TCRdb re-called the multiplex PCR reads through MiXCR, storing one row per CDR3 protein. There are around 400,000 distinct CDR3 sequences in the sample; around 16% occur only once, and approximately 7.8% lies in the top ten. Time point noted: newly diagnosed GD, antithyroid drugs for less than 3 months. The TCR library was prepared using RNA isolated from PBMCs. The same sample was also studied in work on T cells in Graves' hyperthyroidism and ophthalmopathy.

The starting material was peripheral blood mononuclear cells (PBMCs), obtained at new diagnosis, from a patient treated with antithyroid drugs. These receptors were taken from a woman aged 35 to 49 with Graves disease.

Many counts were recorded for this clonotype. The genes are TRBV3-1 and TRBJ2-3; 9 bases are a match to TRBD2. Trimming took 1 base from V and 0 from J; bases not matched to a gene: 2. CDR1 LGHDT and CDR2 YNNKEL come from the germline V gene (reference sequence). This CDR3 contains 16 residues. DNA of the CDR3: TGTGCCAGCAGCCAAGTAGCGGGAGCCAGCACAGATACGCAGTATTTT. This sequence encodes CASSQVAGASTDTQYF.

This clonotype was seen ten or more times. V gene TRBV7-9 combines with J gene TRBJ2-3, with 9 bases identical to TRBD2. V lost 4 bases, J lost 4 bases, and 18 bases stayed unmatched. Germline-derived CDR1 and CDR2 are SEHNR and FQNEAQ (reference sequence). CDR3 length: 19 residues. CDR3 sequence reads: CASSSQVGLAKLIPDTQYF. CDR3 nucleotide sequence: TGTGCCAGCAGCTCCCAAGTAGGACTAGCGAAACTAATCCCAGATACGCAGTATTTT. Full variable domain (remainder filled in from reference TRBV7-9 and TRBJ2-3): DTGVSQNPRHKITKRGQNVTFRCDPISEHNRLYWYRQTLGQGPEFLTYFQNEAQLEKSRLLSDRFSAERPKGSFSTLEIQRTEQGDSAMYLCASSSQVGLAKLIPDTQYFGPGTRLTVL.

This clonotype was seen ten or more times. CDR3 amino acids: CAWRIKENEQFF. In DNA form, the CDR3 reads TGTGCCTGGAGGATCAAGGAAAATGAGCAGTTCTTC. The V call is TRBV30, the J call TRBJ2-1, with D uncertain. The CDR3 has 12 residues. V gave up 3 bases and J gave up 7 bases, with 10 bases separating them. The V gene's germline CDR1 is GTSNPN and CDR2 SVGIG (reference sequence).

The gene calls are TRBV7-2 and TRBJ2-4; D ambiguous. The CDR3 totals 13 residues. The germline V gene has CDR1 SGHTA and CDR2 FQGNSA. V dropped 0 bases and J dropped 6 bases, with 6 bases sitting between them. The CDR3 DNA reads TGTGCCAGCAGCTTAGCGCTCCGAAACATTCAGTACTTC. Encoded protein: CASSLALRNIQYF.

This clonotype was counted ten times or more. V gene TRBV28 combines with J gene TRBJ2-1; 14 bases line up with TRBD2. Germline V gene lookup returns CDR1 MDHEN and CDR2 SYDVKM. This CDR3 spans 16 amino acids. Losses at the gene ends were 5 bases for V and 8 bases for J; bases not matched to a gene: 8. Here the CDR3 DNA reads TGTGCCAGCAGTCCCCGGACTAGCGGGAGGAGGCATGAGCAGTTCTTC. Amino acid sequence: CASSPRTSGRRHEQFF.